This T cell receptor beta chain was found in a study of T cells after yellow fever vaccination. General study findings and limits: After the booster, about 95% of CD4 and 88% of CD8 primary-response clones were re-detected. Across the CD4 and CD8 compartments, a small share of clonotypes was present in both. Weaker in magnitude, the secondary response showed a faster peak on day 5 versus 15.

Generation of TCR cDNA used 5'RACE template switching (which added a universal primer site and UMIs). TCRdb fed the 5' RACE reads into MiXCR, producing one record per CDR3 protein. Here the sample spans some 260,000 distinct CDR3 sequences, 5.2% being singletons. This clonotype was recorded many times. Antigen unknown. Germline V gene sequence: CDR1 ENHRY, CDR2 SYGVKD. This CDR3 contains 12 residues. The V gene lost 8 bases and the J gene lost 2 bases, with 7 bases spanning the gap. The sample consisted of CD4+ T cells sorted from PBMCs, taken on the day of the yellow fever booster vaccination. This receptor was obtained from a man younger than 35 who received the YFV17D yellow fever vaccine. The chain links TRBV10-3 to TRBJ1-5; no firm D call. The CDR3 coding sequence is TGTGCCATCTCGGGTGGCAATCAGCCCCAGCATTTT. Encoded protein: CAISGGNQPQHF.